This passage covers 15 T cell receptor beta chains from one sample sequenced in a study of beta chain features in type 1 diabetes. Regarding the study as a whole: When Type 1 diabetes patients were examined, their TCRB CDR3s proved moderately but significantly shorter in all four CD4+ subsets.

These receptors lack a known antigen. The investigators reverse transcribed all of the isolated RNA, so they sequenced expressed TCRB transcripts. The repertoire was sequenced with immunoSEQ multiplex PCR; TCRdb's copy has only in-frame clones and lacks some. In the table there are roughly 230,000 clones, 11% of which are singletons. The sequenced sample consisted of naive CD4+ T cells from blood. These receptors were obtained from a man aged 25-45 years with type 1 diabetes.

This clone was seen only a few times. V and J are TRBV7-9 and TRBJ1-6; 8 nucleotides agree with TRBD1. The CDR3 has 14 amino acids. J gave up 8 bases and V 5 bases, and 5 bases lay outside the gene matches. The germline V gene encodes CDR1 SEHNR and CDR2 FQNEAQ (reference sequence). This CDR3 reads CASSEQGDHSPLHF. Written as DNA, the CDR3 is TGTGCCAGCAGCGAACAGGGGGATCATTCACCCCTCCACTTT.

The chain links TRBV6-5 to TRBJ1-6, with D possibly being TRBD1 (6 bases). CDR3 length: 16 amino acids. Germline loops: CDR1 MNHEY, CDR2 SVGAGI. The V gene lost 2 bases and the J gene lost 6 bases, with 14 bases spanning the gap. CDR3 DNA: TGTGCCAGCAGTTACGTATTGGACAGTGGTAATTCACCCCTCCACTTT. Translated, it gives CASSYVLDSGNSPLHF.

The chain uses TRBV7-2 and TRBJ2-1, with 11 bases lining up with TRBD2. The CDR3 is 15 amino acids. With 1 base clipped from V and 6 bases from J, the junction kept 2 bases outside the gene matches. Germline-derived CDR1 and CDR2 are SGHTA and FQGNSA. The CDR3 region is CASSLEGTSGNEQFF. The CDR3 region has the DNA TGTGCCAGCAGCTTAGAGGGGACTAGCGGCAATGAGCAGTTCTTC.

The chain uses TRBV19 and TRBJ1-5, with TRBD1 identical over 8 bases. The CDR3 spans 13 residues. Unmatched junction bases numbered 5, after V lost 6 bases and J lost 7 bases. In germline, CDR1 is LNHDA, CDR2 SQIVND (reference sequence). CDR3 bases: TGTGCCAGTAGGGACAGGGTGGACCAGCCCCAGCATTTT. Translating gives CASRDRVDQPQHF.

This clone has a handful of counts. The rearrangement joins TRBV7-9 to TRBJ2-3; D uncertain. Looked up from germline, CDR1 is SEHNR and CDR2 is FQNEAQ (reference sequence). V lost 1 base and J lost 0, with 8 bases in between. This CDR3 region has 15 residues. This chain's CDR3 is CASSLEALSTDTQYF. CDR3 nucleotide sequence: TGTGCCAGCAGCTTAGAAGCTCTTAGCACAGATACGCAGTATTTT.

The chain couples TRBV25-1 to TRBJ1-5; D may be TRBD1 (5 bases). The CDR3 length is 14 residues. Between the trimmed V and J ends, which lost 2 bases and 5 bases, there was a span of 10 bases. CDR1 and CDR2 from the germline V gene are MGHDK and SYGVNS. CDR3 sequence: CASSEGRAYQPQHF. CDR3 in DNA: TGTGCCAGCAGTGAAGGCAGGGCTTATCAGCCCCAGCATTTT. The full variable domain, with the rest looked up from reference TRBV25-1 and TRBJ1-5, is EADIYQTPRYLVIGTGKKITLECSQTMGHDKMYWYQQDPGMELHLIHYSYGVNSTEKGDLSSESTVSRIRTEHFPLTLESARPSHTSQYLCASSEGRAYQPQHFGDGTRLSIL.

This chain links TRBV6-1 with TRBJ2-4, with D uncertain. Germline assignment: CDR1 MNHNS and CDR2 SASEGT. This CDR3 is 13 amino acids long. V lost 5 bases and J lost 1, with 6 bases in between. This chain's CDR3 is CASSQRAKNIQYF. CDR3 nucleotides: TGTGCCAGCAGTCAGCGCGCCAAAAACATTCAGTACTTC.

This clone turned up a few times. The chain employs TRBV5-1 and TRBJ2-2, with D perhaps TRBD1 (5 bases). V lost 7 bases, J lost 1 base, and 11 bases lay in between. Per germline, CDR1 SGHRS and CDR2 YFSETQ. CDR3 size: 14 residues. In DNA form, the CDR3 reads TGCGCCAGCCTGGACACGCTGAACACCGGGGAGCTGTTTTTT. Protein sequence: CASLDTLNTGELFF.

The sample holds a few counts of this clone. The CDR3 loop is CASSGRDRVFNQPQHF. DNA of the CDR3: TGTGCCAGCAGCGGCCGGGACAGGGTTTTCAATCAGCCCCAGCATTTT. The V call is TRBV9, the J call TRBJ1-5; TRBD1 matches at 9 bases. V lost 3 bases, J lost 3 bases, and 7 bases stayed unmatched. Germline V lookup: CDR1 SGDLS, CDR2 YYNGEE. This CDR3 comprises 16 residues.

This clone was counted only a few times. This rearrangement joins TRBV7-2 to TRBJ2-7; 7 bases line up with TRBD2. The CDR3 length is 13 residues. Germline V lookup: CDR1 SGHTA, CDR2 FQGNSA. Trimming took 4 bases from V and 5 from J; bases not matched to a gene: 5. CDR3 residues: CASSSGGPNEQYF. CDR3 nucleotide sequence: TGTGCCAGCAGCTCGGGGGGTCCGAACGAGCAGTACTTC. Full variable domain (outside the CDR3, taken from reference TRBV7-2 and TRBJ2-7): GAGVSQSPSNKVTEKGKDVELRCDPISGHTALYWYRQSLGQGLEFLIYFQGNSAPDKSGLPSDRFSAERTGGSVSTLTIQRTQQEDSAVYLCASSSGGPNEQYFGPGTRLTVT.

The rearrangement uses TRBV18 and TRBJ2-3; 8 nucleotides match TRBD2. V gave up 1 base and J gave up 1 base; unmatched junction bases: 7. CDR3 length: 17 residues. Germline lookup yields CDR1 KGHSH and CDR2 LQKENI. CDR3 amino acids: CASSPRGGAGGTDTQYF. The CDR3 DNA is TGTGCCAGCTCACCACGAGGTGGAGCGGGGGGCACAGATACGCAGTATTTT.

This clone has a handful of counts. The V call is TRBV2, the J call TRBJ2-6; D uncertain. V was pared by 3 bases and J by 2 bases, with 11 bases between. Germline V gene lookup returns CDR1 SNHLY and CDR2 FYNNEI. The CDR3 totals 16 residues. CDR3 sequence: CASSERHPPGANVLTF. DNA of the CDR3: TGTGCCAGCAGTGAGCGGCATCCCCCTGGGGCCAACGTCCTGACTTTC.

The V call is TRBV5-4, the J call TRBJ2-3; TRBD2 agrees at 11 bases. The CDR3 extends over 16 amino acids. The trim removed 5 bases at V and 2 bases at J, leaving 7 bases unmatched. Germline V gene data show CDR1 as SGHNT and CDR2 as YYREEE (reference sequence). Here the CDR3 DNA reads TGTGCCAGCAGTGTCGTAGCGGGGGGGAACACAGATACGCAGTATTTT. Translating it yields CASSVVAGGNTDTQYF.

This clone was recorded a few times. The chain's CDR3 is CSVGILGGEQYF. The CDR3 coding sequence is TGCAGCGTTGGTATATTGGGGGGTGAGCAGTACTTC. The gene calls are TRBV29-1 and TRBJ2-7, with D maybe TRBD2 (6 bases). Germline V CDR1 and CDR2: SQVTM, ANQGSEA. Trimming removed 4 bases from V and 7 bases from J, with 14 bases in between. The CDR3 consists of 12 residues.

V is TRBV9 and J is TRBJ1-1, with D perhaps matching TRBD1 (6 bases). The V and J ends lost 3 bases and 5 bases respectively, with 14 bases between them. This CDR3 comprises 14 residues. Per the germline V gene, CDR1 is SGDLS and CDR2 is YYNGEE. CDR3 in amino acids: CASSGTGLGTEAFF. The CDR3 DNA follows: TGTGCCAGCAGCGGAACAGGGTTAGGAACTGAAGCTTTCTTT.